Presented here are 21 T cell receptor beta chains from one specimen sequenced in a study of T cell repertoires in cytomegalovirus infection. The antigens for these receptors are not known. TCRdb reanalysed the reads using MiXCR and keeps one entry per CDR3 protein. The sample has tens of thousands of distinct CDR3 sequences, 20% to 30% seen once. Source: CD8+ T cells from cultured PBMCs, taken from culture after CMV antigen stimulation. Receptors were obtained from a human donor in good health (CMV status not recorded). Some clones in this sample may be carry-over from other donors' samples.

This clonotype occurred many times. The chain employs TRBV6-1 and TRBJ2-7, with TRBD1 matching over 9 bases. With V trimmed by 10 bases and J by 1 base, 8 bases remained unmatched. The germline CDR1 and CDR2 sequences are MNHNS and SASEGT. This CDR3 has 14 residues. CDR3 DNA sequence: TGTGCCACCGTACGGGACAGGGCTTCCTACGAGCAGTACTTC. Translation gives CATVRDRASYEQYF.

This clonotype was recorded a few times. The V and J genes are TRBV4-3 and TRBJ1-1; D gene ambiguous. Trimming removed 0 bases from V and 6 bases from J, with 14 bases in between. This CDR3 has 15 residues. The germline CDR1 and CDR2 sequences are LGHNA and YSLEER. The DNA for the CDR3 is TGCGCCAGCAGCCAAGATTCCGGCACTGACTCTGAAGCTTTCTTT. This encodes CASSQDSGTDSEAFF.

This chain connects TRBV29-1 to TRBJ1-2; D call uncertain. V lost 0 bases to trimming and J lost 0 bases, with 11 bases between them. From germline, CDR1 is SQVTM and CDR2 ANQGSEA. The CDR3 is made up of 15 amino acids. The CDR3 DNA reads as TGCAGCGTTGAAGATGACAAGTTAGCTAACTATGGCTACACCTTC. Its protein product is CSVEDDKLANYGYTF.

V usage is TRBV4-3 and J usage is TRBJ2-2; the match to TRBD1 covers 7 bases. Germline-derived CDR1 and CDR2 are LGHNA and YSLEER. The CDR3 extends over 15 amino acids. V shed 2 bases and J 4 bases; nucleotides not matched to a gene: 4. In nucleotides, the CDR3 is TGCGCCAGCAGCCAACAGGGGGTAGGCACCGGGGAGCTGTTTTTT. Translation gives CASSQQGVGTGELFF.

This clonotype was observed a handful of times. This chain joins TRBV27 and TRBJ2-7; D not resolved. V was pared by 4 bases and J by 4 bases, with 11 bases between. The CDR3 length is 13 residues. Germline lookup yields CDR1 MNHEY and CDR2 SMNVEV (reference sequence). The CDR3 here is CASSSSPGYEQYF. The DNA for the CDR3 is TGTGCCAGCAGTTCGAGCCCCGGGTACGAGCAGTACTTC.

This clonotype was recorded only once. A much larger clone sits a single nucleotide away, making a read error possible. The V gene is TRBV12-3 or TRBV12-4, the J gene TRBJ2-1; TRBD2 aligns across 9 bases. The CDR3 is 16 amino acids. J gave up 5 bases and V 1 base, and 6 bases lay outside the gene matches. CDR3 sequence (DNA): TGTGCCAGCAGTTTAGGCGGGACTAGCCATCACAATGAGCAGTTCTTC. Protein sequence: CASSLGGTSHHNEQFF.

The table lists this clonotype with a few counts. The chain couples TRBV20-1 to TRBJ1-2; D is undetermined. The germline V gene encodes CDR1 DFQATT and CDR2 SNEGSKA (reference sequence). V lost 3 bases and J lost 2, with 10 bases in between. This CDR3 region has 13 residues. The CDR3 spells CSARGEENYGYTF. The CDR3 nucleotides read TGCAGTGCTAGGGGAGAAGAGAACTATGGCTACACCTTC.

In this sample, this clonotype turned up many times. The chain recombines TRBV5-4 with TRBJ2-7; 8 bases align to TRBD1. The CDR3 consists of 13 residues. Germline trimming cut 4 bases from V and 2 bases from J; bases unmatched to any gene: 2. CDR1 is SGHNT, CDR2 YYREEE, per germline (reference sequence). Here the CDR3 reads CASSGTGTYEQYF. The CDR3 DNA is TGTGCCAGCAGCGGGACAGGAACCTACGAGCAGTACTTC. The complete variable domain, with remaining parts taken from reference TRBV5-4 and TRBJ2-7, reads ETGVTQSPTHLIKTRGQQVTLRCSSQSGHNTVSWYQQALGQGPQFIFQYYREEENGRGNFPPRFSGLQFPNYSSELNVNALELDDSALYLCASSGTGTYEQYFGPGTRLTVT.

This chain uses TRBV4-3 with TRBJ2-7, with 7 nucleotides matching TRBD1. Germline V gene lookup returns CDR1 LGHNA and CDR2 YSLEER. The trim removed 0 bases at V and 4 bases at J, leaving 9 bases unmatched. CDR3 length: 16 amino acids. The CDR3 sequence is CASSQDEGATLYEQYF. The CDR3 DNA follows: TGCGCCAGCAGCCAAGATGAGGGGGCGACCCTTTACGAGCAGTACTTC.

The sample holds a few counts of this clonotype. This rearrangement joins TRBV12-3 or TRBV12-4 to TRBJ2-7; D is perhaps TRBD2 (6 bases). This CDR3 is 13 amino acids long. The V end was cut by 3 bases, the J end by 2 bases, with 8 bases between. The CDR3 here is CASSFERAYEQYF. Written as DNA, the CDR3 is TGTGCCAGCAGTTTTGAGCGGGCCTACGAGCAGTACTTC.

This clonotype was seen at least ten times. The J gene is TRBJ1-1, the V gene TRBV12-3 or TRBV12-4; D call uncertain. The CDR3 runs 14 residues. With 6 bases removed from V and 2 bases from J, the gap between germline ends came to 13 bases. CDR3 sequence: CASSPPGSNTEAFF. The CDR3 nucleotides are TGTGCCAGCAGCCCCCCGGGCAGTAACACTGAAGCTTTCTTT.

V gene TRBV28 combines with J gene TRBJ1-3, with 8 positions matching TRBD1. The CDR3 has 17 amino acids. Per germline, CDR1 MDHEN and CDR2 SYDVKM. V was pared by 1 base and J by 0 bases, with 5 bases of the junction left unmatched. CDR3 residues: CASSLLQGASSGNTIYF. The CDR3 DNA reads TGTGCCAGCAGTTTATTGCAGGGGGCCTCCTCTGGAAACACCATATATTTT.

This clonotype has a count of ten or more. This chain connects TRBV7-6 to TRBJ1-4, with D perhaps matching TRBD1 (5 bases). The CDR3 is 17 residues long. Germline lookup yields CDR1 SGHVS and CDR2 FNYEAQ. Trimming shortened V by 4 bases and J by 9 bases, and 24 bases separated the two germline ends. In DNA, the CDR3 is TGTGCCAGCAGCTCTAATACCTCAGGGCGGCGAAGGAAAAAACTGTTTTTT. Translating it yields CASSSNTSGRRRKKLFF.

This chain uses TRBV19 with TRBJ1-6; 7 bases align to TRBD1. Germline V CDR1 and CDR2: LNHDA, SQIVND (reference sequence). V was pared by 8 bases and J by 7 bases, with 8 bases of the junction left unmatched. The CDR3 consists of 14 residues. The CDR3 here is CASSPGTANSPLHF. DNA for the CDR3: TGTGCCAGTTCCCCCGGGACAGCCAATTCACCCCTCCACTTT.

Only a few counts were recorded for this clonotype. The chain combines TRBV19 with TRBJ2-7, with 10 positions matching TRBD1. Trimming removed 3 bases from V and 4 bases from J; junction bases left unmatched: 3. CDR3 size: 14 residues. Germline V gene lookup returns CDR1 LNHDA and CDR2 SQIVND (reference sequence). This chain's CDR3 is CASSIGQGGYEQYF. DNA for the CDR3: TGTGCCAGTAGTATCGGACAGGGGGGATACGAGCAGTACTTC.

This clonotype was picked up many times. DNA for the CDR3: TGTGCCAGCAGCGTAGACGGGGACGTCACAGATACGCAGTATTTT. Its protein is CASSVDGDVTDTQYF. The V gene is TRBV9, the J gene TRBJ2-3; D could derive from TRBD1 or TRBD2 (5 bases each). The CDR3 is 15 amino acids. Trimming took off 0 bases at V and 2 bases at J, with 10 bases between the two ends. CDR1 is SGDLS, CDR2 YYNGEE, per germline.

The chain links TRBV6-4 to TRBJ2-5, with 13 positions matching TRBD2. CDR3 length: 19 residues. Germline V gives CDR1 MRHNA, CDR2 SNTAGT. Losses at the gene ends were 6 bases for V and 5 bases for J; bases not matched to a gene: 18. CDR3 DNA sequence: TGTGCCAGCAGCTCCCGGGCGGGACTAGCGGGATCAAACCGGGAGACCCAGTACTTC. Translation: CASSSRAGLAGSNRETQYF.

The chain is built from TRBV7-9 and TRBJ2-5, with 9 bases identical to TRBD2. The ends lost 5 bases at V and 4 bases at J; junction bases unmatched: 11. The V gene's germline CDR1 is SEHNR and CDR2 FQNEAQ (reference sequence). The CDR3 totals 16 residues. Written as DNA, the CDR3 is TGTGCCAGCAGCGACCTCCAGCGGGGGGAGGGAGAGACCCAGTACTTC. As protein: CASSDLQRGEGETQYF.

This clonotype was seen many times. This sequence joins TRBV7-8 and TRBJ2-1; no firm D call. There are 14 residues in the CDR3. Trimming cost V 2 bases and J 2 bases, with 7 bases left between them. In germline, CDR1 is SGHVS, CDR2 FQNEAQ. The CDR3 DNA reads as TGTGCCAGCAGCTTATCCCATACCTACAATGAGCAGTTCTTC. As protein: CASSLSHTYNEQFF.

In this sample, this clonotype turned up a few times. The rearrangement joins TRBV27 to TRBJ1-2, with TRBD1 as a possible D gene (5 bases). Germline values: CDR1 MNHEY, CDR2 SMNVEV (reference sequence). V shed 6 bases and J shed 2 bases, with 16 bases lying between them. CDR3 size: 15 residues. CDR3 DNA: TGTGCCAGCAGGCCCCTTTTGGGGGAGAACTATGGCTACACCTTC. Residues: CASRPLLGENYGYTF.

J is TRBJ2-4 and V is TRBV2, with a tentative D call TRBD2 (5 bases). Trimming took 1 base from V and 5 from J, leaving 12 bases between them. Germline CDR1 reads SNHLY; CDR2 reads FYNNEI. CDR3 length: 15 residues. This CDR3 is CASSEDGGSQNIQYF. The CDR3 DNA is TGTGCCAGCAGTGAAGATGGCGGGTCGCAAAACATTCAGTACTTC. Combining the CDR3 with reference TRBV2 and TRBJ2-4 gives the whole variable domain EPEVTQTPSHQVTQMGQEVILRCVPISNHLYFYWYRQILGQKVEFLVSFYNNEISEKSEIFDDQFSVERPDGSNFTLKIRSTKLEDSAMYFCASSEDGGSQNIQYFGAGTRLSVL.